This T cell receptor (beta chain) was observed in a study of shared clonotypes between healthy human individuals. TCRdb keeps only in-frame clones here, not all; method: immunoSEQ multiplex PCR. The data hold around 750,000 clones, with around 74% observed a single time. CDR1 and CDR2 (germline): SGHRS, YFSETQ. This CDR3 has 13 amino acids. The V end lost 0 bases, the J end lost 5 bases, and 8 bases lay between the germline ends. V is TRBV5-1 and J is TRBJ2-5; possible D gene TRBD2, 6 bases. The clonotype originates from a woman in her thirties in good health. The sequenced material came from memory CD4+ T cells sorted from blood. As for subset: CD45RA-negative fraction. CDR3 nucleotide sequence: TGCGCCAGCAGCTTGGCGGCGGGGGAGACCCAGTACTTC. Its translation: CASSLAAGETQYF.